Presented here are 27 T cell receptor beta chains from one specimen sequenced in a study of shared T cell receptors in the human thymus. Produced via immunoSEQ multiplex PCR; TCRdb's table is partial and in-frame only. This table has some 700,000 clones, around 85% appearing once. The sample was also reused in another study, on human thymus T cells.

Material: thymocytes. These receptors were taken from a girl under two years old with a congenital heart defect.

The chain links TRBV7-2 to TRBJ2-2; the D gene is possibly TRBD1 (6 bases). The CDR3 contains 15 residues. V dropped 2 bases and J dropped 6 bases, with 13 bases sitting between them. Looked up from germline, CDR1 is SGHTA and CDR2 is FQGNSA. CDR3 sequence: CASSLFQGLAGELFF. As DNA, the CDR3 is TGTGCCAGCAGCTTATTTCAGGGGCTTGCCGGGGAGCTGTTTTTT.

The J gene is TRBJ2-7, the V gene TRBV7-2; tentative D call: TRBD2 (5 bases). Germline V gene lookup returns CDR1 SGHTA and CDR2 FQGNSA. V lost 5 bases and J lost 6, with 29 bases in between. This CDR3 comprises 18 residues. DNA of the CDR3: TGTGCCAGCAGCCCGTCGAGGGAGTTCCGGCAGCCCTTGGGCGAGCAGTACTTC. Its translation: CASSPSREFRQPLGEQYF. The entire variable domain, with the rest obtained from reference TRBV7-2 and TRBJ2-7, is as follows: GAGVSQSPSNKVTEKGKDVELRCDPISGHTALYWYRQSLGQGLEFLIYFQGNSAPDKSGLPSDRFSAERTGGSVSTLTIQRTQQEDSAVYLCASSPSREFRQPLGEQYFGPGTRLTVT.

The chain uses TRBV28 and TRBJ1-1; a weak D match, TRBD1 (6 bases). The CDR3 totals 14 residues. V lost 5 bases, J lost 4 bases, and 14 bases lay in between. Germline V CDR1 and CDR2: MDHEN, SYDVKM. CDR3 sequence reads: CASSIPRGTTEAFF. The CDR3, as DNA: TGTGCCAGCAGTATACCCAGGGGTACCACTGAAGCTTTCTTT.

This clone has a handful of counts. The chain combines TRBV27 with TRBJ1-2; TRBD1 matches 7 bases. The CDR3 sequence is 14 residues long. With V trimmed by 6 bases and J by 3 bases, 7 bases remained unmatched. CDR1 MNHEY and CDR2 SMNVEV come from the germline V gene (reference sequence). The CDR3 region has the DNA TGTGCCAGCAGAATTACCGGGACAGACTATGGCTACACCTTC. Its protein is CASRITGTDYGYTF.

The genes are TRBV27 and TRBJ2-7; D is perhaps TRBD2 (6 bases). V was cut by 6 bases and J by 6 bases, with 15 bases left in between. The CDR3 consists of 13 residues. Germline V CDR1 and CDR2: MNHEY, SMNVEV (reference sequence). The CDR3 nucleotides read TGTGCCAGCAGCCTCGGGGGACCTACCGAGCAGTACTTC. Its translation is CASSLGGPTEQYF.

The J gene is TRBJ2-5, the V gene TRBV14; 8 bases match TRBD1. V lost 4 bases, J lost 2 bases, and 12 bases stayed unmatched. The CDR3 is made up of 17 amino acids. From germline, CDR1 is SGHDN and CDR2 FVKESK. The DNA for the CDR3 is TGTGCCAGCAGCCGGAAAGCAGACCGGGACAGGCAAGAGACCCAGTACTTC. Protein sequence: CASSRKADRDRQETQYF.

The gene calls are TRBV5-5 and TRBJ2-7; tentative D call: TRBD1 (6 bases). The CDR3 runs 16 residues. Germline loops: CDR1 SGHKS, CDR2 YYEKEE (reference sequence). V was pared by 1 base and J by 0 bases, with 14 bases between. CDR3 sequence reads: CASSLRGSRGSYEQYF. CDR3 nucleotide sequence: TGTGCCAGCAGCTTGAGGGGGTCGAGGGGCTCCTACGAGCAGTACTTC.

Written as DNA, the CDR3 is TGTGCCAGCAGTGATGCGGACCCGGGACACGCAACCTACGAGCAGTACTTC. Translating gives CASSDADPGHATYEQYF. The chain carries TRBV6-1 and TRBJ2-7; tentative D call: TRBD1 (6 bases). There are 17 residues in the CDR3. With 3 bases removed from V and 2 bases from J, the gap between germline ends came to 20 bases. The V gene's germline CDR1 is MNHNS and CDR2 SASEGT.

The rearrangement links TRBV29-1 to TRBJ1-5; TRBD1 aligns across 9 bases. Losses at the gene ends were 0 bases for V and 9 bases for J; bases not matched to a gene: 6. The CDR3 runs 14 residues. CDR1 and CDR2 from the germline V gene are SQVTM and ANQGSEA. The CDR3 loop is CSVEDGTGYRPQHF. The CDR3, as DNA: TGCAGCGTTGAAGATGGGACAGGGTACCGGCCCCAGCATTTT.

This rearrangement joins TRBV28 to TRBJ1-4; D perhaps matches TRBD1 (5 bases). This CDR3 contains 15 residues. Germline V gives CDR1 MDHEN, CDR2 SYDVKM. V gave up 2 bases and J gave up 7 bases, with 14 bases separating them. CDR3 sequence: CASSLQVQGGEKLFF. CDR3 bases: TGTGCCAGCAGTTTACAGGTTCAGGGTGGTGAAAAACTGTTTTTT.

V usage is TRBV2 and J usage is TRBJ2-1; the D is unclear. This CDR3 comprises 15 residues. In germline, CDR1 is SNHLY, CDR2 FYNNEI. With 7 bases removed from V and 2 bases from J, the gap between germline ends came to 15 bases. CDR3 in amino acids: CASNDVPMTYNEQFF. As DNA, the CDR3 is TGTGCCAGCAACGATGTGCCTATGACCTACAATGAGCAGTTCTTC. The variable domain in full, completed from reference TRBV2 and TRBJ2-1, reads EPEVTQTPSHQVTQMGQEVILRCVPISNHLYFYWYRQILGQKVEFLVSFYNNEISEKSEIFDDQFSVERPDGSNFTLKIRSTKLEDSAMYFCASNDVPMTYNEQFFGPGTRLTVL.

The chain uses TRBV7-9 and TRBJ1-3, with 9 nucleotides matching TRBD1. J was trimmed by 2 bases and V by 2 bases; bases with no gene match: 13. This CDR3 contains 19 residues. The V gene's germline CDR1 is SEHNR and CDR2 FQNEAQ (reference sequence). CDR3 sequence: CASSLKRTGERFTGNTIYF. Written as DNA, the CDR3 is TGTGCCAGCAGCTTAAAACGGACAGGGGAAAGGTTCACTGGAAACACCATATATTTT.

The chain links TRBV6-1 to TRBJ2-2; 7 bases align to TRBD2. Germline V gives CDR1 MNHNS, CDR2 SASEGT. The CDR3 is 13 amino acids. The trim removed 6 bases at V and 6 bases at J, leaving 4 bases unmatched. The CDR3 DNA reads TGTGCCAGCAGAGCTAGCGGCGCCGGGGAGCTGTTTTTT. This encodes CASRASGAGELFF.

The gene calls are TRBV6-5 and TRBJ1-6; a possible D gene is TRBD1 (6 bases). Germline V gives CDR1 MNHEY, CDR2 SVGAGI. The CDR3 loop spans 15 amino acids. V lost 6 bases and J lost 10, with 19 bases in between. This CDR3 is CASSKDGGLESPLHF. The CDR3 DNA is TGTGCCAGCAGCAAGGACGGGGGGCTAGAATCACCCCTCCACTTT.

The chain employs TRBV6-5 and TRBJ1-2; 8 nucleotides align to TRBD1. CDR3 size: 15 residues. J gave up 4 bases and V 0 bases, and 4 bases lay outside the gene matches. Germline V gene lookup returns CDR1 MNHEY and CDR2 SVGAGI. The CDR3, as DNA: TGTGCCAGCAGTTACTCGGGGACAGGTAGCTATGGCTACACCTTC. It specifies CASSYSGTGSYGYTF.

This chain connects TRBV6-1 to TRBJ2-3, with 13 nucleotides matching TRBD2. The germline V gene has CDR1 MNHNS and CDR2 SASEGT. V shed 8 bases and J 7 bases; nucleotides not matched to a gene: 6. The CDR3 runs to 14 residues. The CDR3 spells CASPLAGGFYTQYF. The CDR3 DNA follows: TGTGCCAGCCCACTAGCGGGGGGGTTTTATACGCAGTATTTT.

The V and J genes are TRBV30 and TRBJ1-3; D not certain. Trimming shortened V by 2 bases and J by 2 bases, and 13 bases separated the two germline ends. The CDR3 is 15 residues long. Germline CDR1 GTSNPN, CDR2 SVGIG (reference sequence). CDR3 amino acids: CAWSYEGSAGNTIYF. The CDR3 DNA follows: TGTGCCTGGAGTTATGAGGGAAGCGCTGGAAACACCATATATTTT. Drawing the rest from reference TRBV30 and TRBJ1-3, the complete variable domain is SQTIHQWPATLVQPVGSPLSLECTVEGTSNPNLYWYRQAAGRGLQLLFYSVGIGQISSEVPQNLSASRPQDRQFILSSKKLLLSDSGFYLCAWSYEGSAGNTIYFGEGSWLTVV.

This chain links TRBV4-1 with TRBJ1-4; 7 bases are a match to TRBD1. The CDR3 has 15 amino acids. J gave up 9 bases and V 3 bases, and 10 bases lay outside the gene matches. The germline V gene encodes CDR1 MGHRA and CDR2 YSYEKL. CDR3: CASSQEGQPLQKLFF. The DNA for the CDR3 is TGCGCCAGCAGCCAGGAGGGACAGCCGCTTCAAAAACTGTTTTTT.

This chain joins TRBV7-2 and TRBJ2-7; the match to TRBD1 covers 9 bases. There are 13 residues in the CDR3. The trim removed 3 bases at V and 13 bases at J, leaving 10 bases unmatched. Germline values: CDR1 SGHTA, CDR2 FQGNSA. This CDR3 is CASSFVRGQGYYF. The CDR3 coding sequence is TGTGCCAGCAGCTTTGTCCGGGGACAGGGATATTACTTC.

The chain recombines TRBV5-5 with TRBJ1-2; D not certain. Trimming left V 0 bases short and J 5 bases short, with 11 bases between. Germline V gene lookup returns CDR1 SGHKS and CDR2 YYEKEE (reference sequence). CDR3 length equals 14 residues. CDR3 nucleotide sequence: TGTGCCAGCAGCTTGGGCAGGCGGGGTTATGGCTACACCTTC. It encodes CASSLGRRGYGYTF. The full variable domain, with the rest looked up from reference TRBV5-5 and TRBJ1-2, is DAGVTQSPTHLIKTRGQQVTLRCSPISGHKSVSWYQQVLGQGPQFIFQYYEKEERGRGNFPDRFSARQFPNYSSELNVNALLLGDSALYLCASSLGRRGYGYTFGSGTRLTVV.

The chain carries TRBV19 and TRBJ1-6; D possibly corresponds to TRBD1 (6 bases). Germline CDR1 reads LNHDA; CDR2 reads SQIVND (reference sequence). This CDR3 has 16 residues. V was clipped by 3 bases and J by 0 bases, with 9 bases between them. The chain's CDR3 is CASSIAGASYNSPLHF. CDR3 nucleotides: TGTGCCAGTAGTATTGCGGGGGCCTCCTATAATTCACCCCTCCACTTT.

The rearrangement joins TRBV4-1 to TRBJ2-1; 10 bases are shared with TRBD2. CDR1 and CDR2 (germline): MGHRA, YSYEKL. V gave up 0 bases and J gave up 0 bases; unmatched junction bases: 5. The CDR3 consists of 18 residues. The CDR3: CASSQDRAGGFSYNEQFF. CDR3 nucleotides: TGCGCCAGCAGCCAAGATAGAGCGGGGGGGTTCTCCTACAATGAGCAGTTCTTC.

The gene calls are TRBV11-2 and TRBJ2-3; TRBD2 agrees at 12 bases. Per the germline V gene, CDR1 is SGHAT and CDR2 is FQNNGV. CDR3 length: 16 residues. The V gene end was trimmed by 4 bases and the J gene end by 6 bases; junction bases not matched to a gene: 8. Here the CDR3 reads CASSSRPSGGADTQYF. For the CDR3, the DNA is TGTGCCAGCAGCTCCCGGCCTAGCGGGGGGGCCGATACGCAGTATTTT.

The chain has TRBV5-8 and TRBJ2-2; D ambiguous. The DNA end is more similar to TRBJ1-3, so the J call may be wrong. This CDR3 contains 14 residues. Germline CDR1 and CDR2: SGHTS and YDEGEE. Written as DNA, the CDR3 is TGTGCCAGCAGCCCTCGGGAGGAGCGGTATGCCATATATTTT. Its protein product is CASSPREERYAIYF.

The CDR3 loop reads CASSLLGHEQFF. Here the CDR3 DNA reads TGCGCCAGCAGCTTGCTGGGGCATGAGCAGTTCTTC. The chain is built from TRBV5-1 and TRBJ2-1; maybe TRBD1 (5 bases). CDR1 SGHRS and CDR2 YFSETQ come from the germline V gene. The CDR3 is made up of 12 amino acids. Trimming took off 1 base at V and 8 bases at J, with 7 bases between the two ends.

The chain is built from TRBV9 and TRBJ1-6; D unresolved. The germline V gene has CDR1 SGDLS and CDR2 YYNGEE. The CDR3 covers 16 residues. The germline V and J ends were trimmed by 0 bases and 8 bases, with 15 bases remaining between them. CDR3 protein: CASSVDGGLVYSPLHF. CDR3 bases: TGTGCCAGCAGCGTAGATGGAGGGTTGGTTTATTCACCCCTCCACTTT.

The gene calls are TRBV29-1 and TRBJ2-1; D possibly corresponds to TRBD1 (5 bases). Per the germline V gene, CDR1 is SQVTM and CDR2 is ANQGSEA. The CDR3 loop spans 17 amino acids. The V end lost 3 bases, the J end lost 3 bases, and 21 bases lay between the germline ends. The CDR3 region is CSVDIRGPEHNYNEQFF. CDR3 DNA: TGCAGCGTTGATATTAGGGGCCCCGAGCATAACTACAATGAGCAGTTCTTC.